Included here is one TCR beta chain sequence, with context. Its antigen is not known. These data come from a study of shared clonotypes between healthy human individuals. General study results and limits: Limited genetic and exposure-history diversity came from having few donors.

Researchers ran the assay at a deep level. Generated by immunoSEQ multiplex PCR, the TCRdb table keeps only in-frame clones and is missing some. Of about 770,000 clones in the sample, over 55% were seen once. The V gene's germline CDR1 is LNHNV and CDR2 YYDKDF (reference sequence). The CDR3 covers 14 residues. Trimming at V came to 4 bases and at J to 6 bases, leaving 8 bases not matched to a gene. The J gene is TRBJ2-7, the V gene TRBV15; 8 bases align to TRBD2. The receptor was isolated from a woman younger than 45 in good health. The sample consisted of memory CD4+ T cells sorted from blood. Documented subset: CD45RA-negative fraction. The DNA of the CDR3 is TGTGCCACCAGCACGGGACTAGTATCGCCCGAGCAGTACTTC. It encodes CATSTGLVSPEQYF.